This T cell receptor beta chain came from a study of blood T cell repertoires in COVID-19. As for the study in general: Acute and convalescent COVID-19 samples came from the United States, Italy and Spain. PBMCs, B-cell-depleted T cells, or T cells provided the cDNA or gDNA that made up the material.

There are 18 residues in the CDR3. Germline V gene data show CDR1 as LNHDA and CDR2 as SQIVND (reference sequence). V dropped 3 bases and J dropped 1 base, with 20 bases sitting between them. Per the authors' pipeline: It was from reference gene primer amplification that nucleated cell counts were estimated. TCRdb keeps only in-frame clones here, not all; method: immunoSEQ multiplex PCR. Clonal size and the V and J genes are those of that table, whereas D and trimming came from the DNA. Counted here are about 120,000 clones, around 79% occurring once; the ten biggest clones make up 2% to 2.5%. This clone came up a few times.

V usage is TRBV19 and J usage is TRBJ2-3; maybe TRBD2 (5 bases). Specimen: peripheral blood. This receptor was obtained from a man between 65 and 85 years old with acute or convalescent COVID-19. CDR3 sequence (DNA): TGTGCCAGTAGTATTACCCCCCCCGCGGGTCATCGCACAGATACGCAGTATTTT. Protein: CASSITPPAGHRTDTQYF.